The clone carrying this T cell receptor beta chain has more than one count but fewer than ten. A junction end diverges from the germline sequence, so it may reflect a read error. The germline gives CDR1 SGHRS, CDR2 YFSETQ. The CDR3 consists of 14 residues. This specimen belongs to a study of blood T cell repertoires in COVID-19. Turning to the study itself: T cells, B-cell-depleted T cells, or PBMCs supplied cDNA or gDNA.

Per the original methods: Nucleated cell number was recorded as an estimate derived from reference gene primer amplification. Sequencing was performed with immunoSEQ multiplex PCR; in TCRdb, only in-frame clones are kept and a portion is missing. V, J and clone size were drawn from that table, and D and trimming were deduced from the DNA. The data show around 88,000 clones, about 85% seen once. The V gene is TRBV5-1, the J gene TRBJ1-2, with 8 bases fitting TRBD1. Sequencing was done on a sample of peripheral blood. The TCR was taken from a woman aged 80 or over with acute or convalescent COVID-19. CDR3 amino acids: CASTLDGQGRGYTF. CDR3 bases: TGCGCCAGCACCTTGGATGGACAGGGTCGGGGCTACACCTTC.